This entry lists 21 T cell receptor beta chains sequenced from one sample in a study of T-cell reconstitution after alpha-beta-depleted transplantation in children. Molecular barcoding with unique molecular identifiers was used for the TCRbeta library. In TCRdb, the PCR reads were re-called with MiXCR into one record per CDR3 protein. The table has about 580,000 distinct CDR3 sequences, 23% seen once. The sequencing used PBMCs, mostly from graft donor cells, collected 360 days after TCRalphabeta/CD19-depleted stem cell transplant. The receptor source for this set is a boy in the first two years of life who had a stem cell transplant for acute myeloid leukemia, so the T cells may come from the graft donor.

This clonotype was detected ten times or more. The chain recombines TRBV10-3 with TRBJ2-3, with 9 bases lining up with TRBD2. Germline lookup yields CDR1 ENHRY and CDR2 SYGVKD. V lost 2 bases, J lost 3 bases, and 0 bases stayed unmatched. The CDR3 spans 14 residues. The CDR3 region is CAISEAGGTDTQYF. Here the CDR3 DNA reads TGTGCCATCAGTGAGGCGGGGGGGACAGATACGCAGTATTTT.

This sequence joins TRBV5-6 and TRBJ2-5; 10 bases map to TRBD1. Germline V gene sequence: CDR1 SGHDT, CDR2 YYEEEE. This CDR3 is built from 17 residues. J gave up 4 bases and V 3 bases, and 12 bases lay outside the gene matches. Here the CDR3 DNA reads TGTGCCAGCAGCTCGATGGCGGGACAGGGGACCCCAGAGACCCAGTACTTC. It translates to CASSSMAGQGTPETQYF.

This clonotype was seen repeatedly, ten times or more. This chain joins TRBV7-4 and TRBJ2-7; 7 bases agree with TRBD1. The germline gives CDR1 SGHVT, CDR2 SQSDAQ. V was pared by 1 base and J by 0 bases, with 15 bases of the junction left unmatched. This CDR3 region has 19 residues. CDR3 DNA: TGTGCCAGCAGCTTAGGTAGGGCGGCAGGGGGAATGAGCTCCTACGAGCAGTACGTC. Translation: CASSLGRAAGGMSSYEQYV.

The gene calls are TRBV12-3 or TRBV12-4 and TRBJ2-3; D gene unclear. This CDR3 is 17 amino acids long. V was pared by 7 bases and J by 7 bases, with 27 bases between. CDR3 coding DNA: TGTGCCAGCATCAAAGACGGAACGCTTCTCGCTGGGTATACGCAGTATTTT. Its translation is CASIKDGTLLAGYTQYF.

J is TRBJ1-4 and V is TRBV12-3 or TRBV12-4; D unresolved. The CDR3 totals 16 residues. Trimming stripped 3 bases from V and 0 bases from J, with 11 bases between. The CDR3 loop reads CASSFGLGATNEKLFF. The CDR3 coding sequence is TGTGCCAGCAGTTTCGGGCTGGGAGCAACTAATGAAAAACTGTTTTTT.

V gene TRBV11-2 combines with J gene TRBJ2-1; TRBD1 matches 9 bases. CDR3 length: 19 amino acids. CDR1 and CDR2 from the germline V gene are SGHAT and FQNNGV. The junction had 25 bases not matched to a gene; V was cut back by 4 bases and J by 12 bases. The CDR3 DNA is TGTGCCAGCAGCTCATTTCCGGGACAGGGTGAGACTAGCCCGGGAGGGCAGTTCTTC. This gives the protein CASSSFPGQGETSPGGQFF.

There are many counts of this clonotype. The chain carries TRBV20-1 and TRBJ2-3; D not resolved. This CDR3 has 13 amino acids. CDR1 is DFQATT, CDR2 SNEGSKA, per germline (reference sequence). V shed 2 bases and J shed 3 bases, with 9 bases lying between them. CDR3 sequence (DNA): TGCAGTGCTAGACTCCGCGTTACAGATACGCAGTATTTT. Its protein product is CSARLRVTDTQYF.

This clonotype was observed a few times. The J gene is TRBJ1-2, the V gene TRBV29-1; unclear D gene. Germline loops: CDR1 SQVTM, CDR2 ANQGSEA. The CDR3 contains 14 residues. V was clipped by 4 bases and J by 4 bases, with 16 bases between them. The CDR3 spells CSVVAGSVGYGYTF. The CDR3 region has the DNA TGCAGCGTTGTGGCCGGGAGTGTCGGCTATGGCTACACCTTC.

This chain links TRBV3-1 with TRBJ1-3; no firm D call. The CDR3 has 15 residues. The germline gives CDR1 LGHDT, CDR2 YNNKEL (reference sequence). Trimming stripped 3 bases from V and 2 bases from J, with 11 bases between. The DNA of the CDR3 is TGTGCCAGCAGCCATGTGATAGGAACTGGAAACACCATATATTTT. Protein: CASSHVIGTGNTIYF.

This clonotype was seen only a few times. The V gene is TRBV29-1, the J gene TRBJ2-2; 9 bases are a match to TRBD1. CDR1 is SQVTM, CDR2 ANQGSEA, per germline. V was clipped by 6 bases and J by 5 bases; unmatched bases: 13. The CDR3 consists of 16 residues. For the CDR3, the DNA is TGCAGCGTGAGGGGGGTCGGGACAGGGTGGACCGGGGAGCTGTTTTTT. Its protein product is CSVRGVGTGWTGELFF.

This clonotype occurred many times. The V and J genes are TRBV12-3 or TRBV12-4 and TRBJ2-7; D not certain. The germline V and J ends were trimmed by 1 base and 7 bases, with 5 bases remaining between them. The CDR3 has 11 amino acids. CDR3 coding DNA: TGTGCCAGCAGTTTAGTAGCAGAGCAGTACTTC. Its translation: CASSLVAEQYF.

This clonotype was picked up many times. J is TRBJ2-1 and V is TRBV7-2; tentatively, D is TRBD2 (6 bases). V was clipped by 1 base and J by 15 bases, with 13 bases between them. Looked up from germline, CDR1 is SGHTA and CDR2 is FQGNSA. The CDR3 totals 12 residues. Here the CDR3 reads CASSLGRGWRFF. DNA of the CDR3: TGTGCCAGCAGCTTAGGGAGGGGATGGCGGTTCTTC.

Ten or more counts support this clonotype. V is TRBV5-1 and J is TRBJ2-2; the D is unclear. The V and J ends lost 4 bases and 6 bases respectively, with 4 bases between them. The CDR3 extends over 11 amino acids. Germline CDR1 and CDR2: SGHRS and YFSETQ. CDR3 sequence: CASSRSGELFF. The CDR3 DNA reads TGCGCCAGCAGCCGGTCCGGGGAGCTGTTTTTT.

The table lists this clonotype with a few counts. The rearrangement links TRBV5-5 to TRBJ2-3, with D perhaps matching TRBD1 or TRBD2 (5 bases each). The CDR3 contains 15 residues. V lost 4 bases and J lost 4, with 16 bases in between. Per the germline V gene, CDR1 is SGHKS and CDR2 is YYEKEE (reference sequence). For the CDR3, the DNA is TGTGCCAGCAGCATTGAAGGGGAGTGGGCAGATACGCAGTATTTT. Translating it yields CASSIEGEWADTQYF.

This clonotype was counted ten times or more. The V gene is TRBV6-1, the J gene TRBJ2-3, with 13 bases lining up with TRBD2. The CDR3 sequence is 16 residues long. Germline V gene sequence: CDR1 MNHNS, CDR2 SASEGT. V dropped 9 bases and J dropped 5; count of bases not matched to a gene: 11. Here the CDR3 reads CARPPGLAGKEDTQYF. In DNA, the CDR3 is TGTGCCAGGCCCCCGGGACTAGCGGGGAAAGAAGATACGCAGTATTTT.

Points on this clonotype: A much larger clone is a single base away; this may be a read error. This sequence joins TRBV6-1 and TRBJ2-2, with 7 positions matching TRBD1. The CDR3 contains 15 residues. V was pared by 6 bases and J by 0 bases, with 4 bases of the junction left unmatched. Looked up from germline, CDR1 is MNHNS and CDR2 is SASEGT. The CDR3 coding sequence is TGTGCCAGCAGGCCCGGGACAGCGAACACCGGGGAGCTGTTTTTT. The encoded protein is CASRPGTANTGELFF.

This chain joins TRBV5-4 and TRBJ1-1; 7 bases match TRBD1. Germline lookup yields CDR1 SGHNT and CDR2 YYREEE (reference sequence). There are 16 residues in the CDR3. Germline trimming cut 0 bases from V and 0 bases from J; bases unmatched to any gene: 5. The CDR3 sequence: CASSLEGAVMNTEAFF. In DNA, the CDR3 is TGTGCCAGCAGCTTGGAGGGGGCGGTCATGAACACTGAAGCTTTCTTT.

There are a few counts of this clonotype. The genes are TRBV20-1 and TRBJ2-7; D unclear. Trimming took off 0 bases at V and 3 bases at J, with 9 bases between the two ends. The CDR3 extends over 13 amino acids. Per germline, CDR1 DFQATT and CDR2 SNEGSKA (reference sequence). The CDR3: CSARDKNRYEQYV. The CDR3 region has the DNA TGCAGTGCTAGAGATAAAAACCGCTACGAGCAGTACGTC.

This clonotype has only a few counts. This chain joins TRBV6-1 and TRBJ2-5, with 9 bases that match TRBD2. The CDR3 loop spans 16 amino acids. Germline assignment: CDR1 MNHNS and CDR2 SASEGT. V was pared by 8 bases and J by 4 bases, with 14 bases of the junction left unmatched. CDR3 protein: CASGRDSGGSRETQYF. The CDR3 nucleotides read TGTGCCAGCGGCAGGGATAGCGGGGGAAGCAGAGAGACCCAGTACTTC.

For this clonotype: One end of the junction fails to match germline, which may point to a read error. This chain links TRBV20-1 with TRBJ1-3; D gene uncertain. This CDR3 spans 9 amino acids. Germline-derived CDR1 and CDR2 are DFQATT and SNEGSKA (reference sequence). The CDR3 nucleotides read TGCAGTGGGGCCGAGGGCCTGCCTTTT. Amino acid sequence: CSGAEGLPF.

The CDR3 here is CASSQDTRGGGAYEQYF. The CDR3 DNA sequence: TGCGCCAGCAGCCAAGATACCCGTGGCGGGGGCGCCTACGAGCAGTACTTC. V gene TRBV4-3 combines with J gene TRBJ2-7; a weak D match, TRBD2 (7 bases). The CDR3 has 17 amino acids. Deletions cut 0 bases from V and 2 bases from J, with 17 bases between. The germline CDR1 and CDR2 sequences are LGHNA and YSLEER.